The 23 T cell receptor beta chains presented below share a single source sample, sequenced in a study of cytomegalovirus exposure and HLA in healthy donors. The primer mix had 60 Vbeta and 13 Jbeta primers. Data came from immunoSEQ multiplex PCR; TCRdb stores just in-frame clones and leaves some out. The sample holds under 65,000 clones; 82% are singletons and the top ten take roughly 3%. Sequenced material: PBMCs. Receptors originate from a young woman in good health and CMV-seronegative.

This chain joins TRBV29-1 and TRBJ2-6; 10 bases line up with TRBD2. The germline gives CDR1 SQVTM, CDR2 ANQGSEA. Losses at the gene ends were 3 bases for V and 3 bases for J; bases not matched to a gene: 14. The CDR3 has 19 residues. The CDR3 DNA is TGCAGCGTTGACGCCCCTTTAGCGGGAGGTGGAGGTGGGGCCAACGTCCTGACTTTC. Residues: CSVDAPLAGGGGGANVLTF.

J is TRBJ1-3 and V is TRBV10-3; D not resolved. There are 14 residues in the CDR3. V lost 7 bases, J lost 0 bases, and 10 bases lay in between. The germline V gene encodes CDR1 ENHRY and CDR2 SYGVKD. CDR3 loop: CAIINSSSGNTIYF. CDR3 bases: TGTGCCATCATAAACAGTAGCTCTGGAAACACCATATATTTT.

The V call is TRBV5-1, the J call TRBJ2-7; D is perhaps TRBD2 (5 bases). Trimming stripped 5 bases from V and 3 bases from J, with 12 bases between. CDR1 is SGHRS and CDR2 is YFSETQ in the germline V gene. The CDR3 runs to 13 residues. CDR3 sequence: CASRAGDSYEQYF. In nucleotides, the CDR3 is TGCGCCAGCAGGGCCGGGGATAGCTACGAGCAGTACTTC.

This chain uses TRBV27 with TRBJ2-5, with D possibly being TRBD1 (7 bases). CDR1 MNHEY and CDR2 SMNVEV come from the germline V gene (reference sequence). The CDR3 contains 13 residues. Trimming took off 6 bases at V and 4 bases at J, with 12 bases between the two ends. For the CDR3, the DNA is TGTGCCAGCAGAGGAGGGGGCTTAGAGACCCAGTACTTC. Its translation is CASRGGGLETQYF.

The chain has TRBV20-1 and TRBJ2-1; unclear D gene. CDR3 length equals 10 residues. Germline V CDR1 and CDR2: DFQATT, SNEGSKA (reference sequence). Between the trimmed V and J ends, which lost 3 bases and 7 bases, there was a span of 4 bases. CDR3 sequence: CSARENEQFF. The CDR3 bases are TGCAGTGCTAGGGAGAATGAGCAGTTCTTC.

CDR3 protein: CATRTGLHGSDTQYF. CDR3 sequence (DNA): TGCGCCACCCGAACTGGTCTTCATGGTTCCGATACGCAGTATTTT. V usage is TRBV5-1 and J usage is TRBJ2-3; D gene unclear. The CDR3 consists of 15 residues. Germline V gene sequence: CDR1 SGHRS, CDR2 YFSETQ. The V gene lost 9 bases and the J gene lost 6 bases, with 23 bases spanning the gap.

The gene calls are TRBV5-1 and TRBJ2-1, with TRBD2 matching over 7 bases. V trimming: 4 bases; J trimming: 7 bases; junction bases outside the gene matches: 14. Germline CDR1 SGHRS, CDR2 YFSETQ. The CDR3 is 16 residues long. The DNA for the CDR3 is TGCGCCAGCAGCGGGAGAGGGACTAATGTAAGGAATGAGCAGTTCTTC. This sequence encodes CASSGRGTNVRNEQFF.

The chain couples TRBV30 to TRBJ2-7, with D maybe TRBD1 (6 bases). V dropped 5 bases and J dropped 3 bases, with 8 bases sitting between them. CDR1 GTSNPN and CDR2 SVGIG come from the germline V gene (reference sequence). The CDR3 covers 11 residues. The CDR3 DNA follows: TGTGCCTGGGTACAGGGCTACGAGCAGTACTTC. Its translation: CAWVQGYEQYF.

The V and J genes are TRBV18 and TRBJ2-3, with 8 bases matching TRBD1. J gave up 3 bases and V 3 bases, and 8 bases lay outside the gene matches. There are 16 residues in the CDR3. CDR1 and CDR2 from the germline V gene are KGHSH and LQKENI. The CDR3 sequence: CASSPFTGGRTDTQYF. For the CDR3, the DNA is TGTGCCAGCTCACCTTTTACAGGGGGGAGGACAGATACGCAGTATTTT. Using reference TRBV18 and TRBJ2-3 for the parts outside the CDR3, the full variable domain is NAGVMQNPRHLVRRRGQEARLRCSPMKGHSHVYWYRQLPEEGLKFMVYLQKENIIDESGMPKERFSAEFPKEGPSILRIQQVVRGDSAAYFCASSPFTGGRTDTQYFGPGTRLTVL.

The rearrangement joins TRBV10-1 to TRBJ1-2; D call uncertain. The ends were cut back, 7 bases at V and 7 bases at J, with 7 bases in the middle. From germline, CDR1 is WNHNN and CDR2 SYGVQD (reference sequence). This CDR3 contains 10 residues. This CDR3 reads CASTPVGYTF. Here the CDR3 DNA reads TGCGCCAGCACCCCTGTTGGCTACACCTTC.

This chain uses TRBV11-2 with TRBJ1-5; possible D gene TRBD1, 5 bases. The CDR3 is 16 residues long. Germline-derived CDR1 and CDR2 are SGHAT and FQNNGV. The V end lost 1 base, the J end lost 4 bases, and 14 bases lay between the germline ends. The chain's CDR3 is CASSLVPRAGNQPQHF. The CDR3 DNA reads TGTGCCAGCAGCTTAGTCCCCAGGGCTGGGAATCAGCCCCAGCATTTT.

This clone occurred once. The chain uses TRBV5-1 and TRBJ1-2; 7 nucleotides agree with TRBD1. The J segment lost 1 base and the V segment lost 7 bases, leaving 7 bases of the junction unmatched. Looked up from germline, CDR1 is SGHRS and CDR2 is YFSETQ. CDR3 size: 14 residues. In DNA form, the CDR3 reads TGCGCCAGCGGGGACAGCCTACTTAACTATGGCTACACCTTC. Translating it yields CASGDSLLNYGYTF.

In regard to this clone: The sample holds other DNA sequences that translate to the same CDR3. The rearrangement links TRBV19 to TRBJ2-5; 10 bases fit TRBD2. The CDR3 is made up of 15 amino acids. The V gene's germline CDR1 is LNHDA and CDR2 SQIVND (reference sequence). After removal of 4 bases from V and 5 bases from J, the junction contained 7 bases not matched to a gene. CDR3 amino acids: CASSSLAGGGETQYF. The DNA of the CDR3 is TGTGCCAGTAGTAGTTTAGCGGGAGGTGGGGAGACCCAGTACTTC.

The V call is TRBV6-5, the J call TRBJ1-4; weak D call: TRBD1 (6 bases). Trimming took 1 base from V and 8 from J, leaving 17 bases between them. This CDR3 region has 16 residues. Germline V CDR1 and CDR2: MNHEY, SVGAGI. In DNA, the CDR3 is TGTGCCAGCAGTTACTTAAACCCCGGGACAAGAGAAAAACTGTTTTTT. Residues: CASSYLNPGTREKLFF.

The chain recombines TRBV19 with TRBJ2-3; D perhaps matches TRBD2 (6 bases). Between the trimmed V and J ends, which lost 10 bases and 6 bases, there was a span of 8 bases. The V gene's germline CDR1 is LNHDA and CDR2 SQIVND (reference sequence). The CDR3 totals 10 residues. The CDR3 DNA is TGTGCCACCCGGGGGGATACGCAGTATTTT. Translation: CATRGDTQYF.

The chain joins TRBV14 to TRBJ1-3; D remains ambiguous. The germline V gene encodes CDR1 SGHDN and CDR2 FVKESK. This CDR3 spans 14 amino acids. The ends were cut back, 0 bases at V and 4 bases at J, with 7 bases in the middle. The CDR3 protein is CASSQDLGGNTIYF. CDR3 nucleotide sequence: TGTGCCAGCAGCCAAGATCTCGGGGGAAACACCATATATTTT.

Note on this clone: An end of the junction differs from the germline gene, which may be a read error. The rearrangement uses TRBV7-7 and TRBJ2-7; possibly TRBD2 for D (5 bases). This CDR3 spans 19 amino acids. CDR1 is SSHAT and CDR2 is FNYEAQ in the germline V gene (reference sequence). The CDR3 nucleotides are TGTGCTAGCAGCTTAGCGAGATTAAGTCCAGACGGGTACCCCTACGAGCAGTACTTC. Protein product: CASSLARLSPDGYPYEQYF.

The chain uses TRBV19 and TRBJ2-5; D is perhaps TRBD2 (6 bases). V was cut by 6 bases and J by 4 bases, with 12 bases left in between. The CDR3 extends over 13 amino acids. CDR1 and CDR2 from the germline V gene are LNHDA and SQIVND (reference sequence). CDR3 protein: CASRTPGGETQYF. CDR3 bases: TGTGCCAGTAGAACTCCCGGGGGAGAGACCCAGTACTTC. The full variable domain, completed using reference TRBV19 and TRBJ2-5, is DGGITQSPKYLFRKEGQNVTLSCEQNLNHDAMYWYRQDPGQGLRLIYYSQIVNDFQKGDIAEGYSVSREKKESFPLTVTSAQKNPTAFYLCASRTPGGETQYFGPGTRLLVL.

V is TRBV5-4 and J is TRBJ1-2; TRBD1 aligns across 10 bases. The CDR3 runs 15 residues. CDR1 SGHNT and CDR2 YYREEE come from the germline V gene (reference sequence). The J segment lost 6 bases and the V segment lost 0 bases, leaving 5 bases of the junction unmatched. The CDR3 is CASSLARDRGHGYTF. Written as DNA, the CDR3 is TGTGCCAGCAGCTTGGCACGGGACAGGGGTCATGGCTACACCTTC.

This clone was counted a single time. The chain uses TRBV14 and TRBJ2-7; no firm D call. The CDR3 has 14 amino acids. CDR1 SGHDN and CDR2 FVKESK come from the germline V gene. V lost 0 bases and J lost 3, with 9 bases in between. CDR3 sequence: CASSQDSKYYEQYF. The DNA for the CDR3 is TGTGCCAGCAGCCAAGATAGCAAATACTACGAGCAGTACTTC.

J is TRBJ2-7 and V is TRBV6-6; 10 bases match TRBD2. Germline lookup yields CDR1 MNHNY and CDR2 SVGAGI (reference sequence). The CDR3 totals 16 residues. V dropped 2 bases and J dropped 4; count of bases not matched to a gene: 8. CDR3 coding DNA: TGTGCCAGCAGTTACGAAGGGACTAGCGTTTATTACGAGCAGTACTTC. This encodes CASSYEGTSVYYEQYF.

The chain joins TRBV27 to TRBJ2-7; D perhaps matches TRBD2 (5 bases). Between the trimmed V and J ends, which lost 6 bases and 7 bases, there was a span of 10 bases. CDR3 size: 11 residues. The germline CDR1 and CDR2 sequences are MNHEY and SMNVEV (reference sequence). CDR3 residues: CASSALGEQYF. The DNA for the CDR3 is TGTGCCAGCAGCGCACTAGGGGAGCAGTACTTC.

This clone was seen more than once but under ten times. DNA for the CDR3: TGTGCCAGCAGTTTACCTTCCCACGAGGAAGCGGCCCAAGAGACCCAGTACTTC. Translation gives CASSLPSHEEAAQETQYF. This chain connects TRBV28 to TRBJ2-5, with D possibly matching TRBD2 (5 bases). The CDR3 totals 18 residues. The ends were cut back, 2 bases at V and 1 base at J, with 20 bases in the middle. CDR1 is MDHEN, CDR2 SYDVKM, per germline.